Each of the 20 T cell receptor beta chains below was sequenced from the same sample in a study of T cell repertoires in cytomegalovirus infection (dated by TCRdb to the late 2010s). TCRdb records Illumina HiSeq 1500 as the sequencer. The public reads were reprocessed in TCRdb via fastp at Q25 and MiXCR, keeping in-frame beta chains. Each CDR3 protein gets just one entry, which takes the most common genes and DNA from the rows behind it. This sample gives about 260,000 distinct CDR3 sequences in total; roughly 15% of them show up just once. The ten most abundant clones make up roughly 8.7% of the sample. The sequencing input was PBMCs. Receptor source: a human donor in good health (CMV status not recorded). Some clones in this sample may be carry-over from other donors' samples.

This clonotype was picked up a small number of times. The chain uses TRBV7-8 and TRBJ1-2; 9 bases line up with TRBD1. This CDR3 is built from 13 residues. Germline V gene sequence: CDR1 SGHVS, CDR2 FQNEAQ. V lost 4 bases to trimming and J lost 4 bases; unmatched junction nucleotides: 1. CDR3 sequence (DNA): TGTGCCAGCAGCTCGACAGGGGGCTATGGCTACACCTTC. Translating it yields CASSSTGGYGYTF.

This clonotype was seen at least ten times. The V call is TRBV19, the J call TRBJ1-2; D gene uncertain. V gave up 5 bases and J gave up 5 bases, with 9 bases separating them. CDR3 length equals 12 residues. The germline V gene encodes CDR1 LNHDA and CDR2 SQIVND (reference sequence). In DNA, the CDR3 is TGTGCCAGTAGTGCATGGGAATATGGCTACACCTTC. Its protein product is CASSAWEYGYTF.

The V call is TRBV25-1, the J call TRBJ2-5; 12 nucleotides agree with TRBD2. The germline gives CDR1 MGHDK, CDR2 SYGVNS. Trimming took 4 bases from V and 5 from J; bases not matched to a gene: 8. The CDR3 has 16 residues. CDR3 DNA: TGTGCCAGCAGTGTATACTCTAGCGGGGGGGACGAGACCCAGTACTTC. Protein product: CASSVYSSGGDETQYF.

This clonotype came up many times. The rearrangement uses TRBV7-2 and TRBJ2-5; TRBD2 might be the D (6 bases). CDR3 length equals 14 residues. The V gene lost 5 bases and the J gene lost 5 bases, with 15 bases spanning the gap. Per germline, CDR1 SGHTA and CDR2 FQGNSA. CDR3: CASSRRGMVETQYF. CDR3 coding DNA: TGTGCCAGCAGCCGCCGCGGGATGGTGGAGACCCAGTACTTC.

CDR3 region: CASSLAGGADEQYF. CDR3 coding DNA: TGTGCCAGCAGCTTAGCCGGCGGAGCGGACGAGCAGTACTTC. The V gene is TRBV11-2, the J gene TRBJ2-7; D might be TRBD2 (5 bases). The CDR3 sequence is 14 residues long. The germline V gene encodes CDR1 SGHAT and CDR2 FQNNGV. The germline V and J ends were trimmed by 1 base and 5 bases, with 12 bases remaining between them.

This clonotype occurred once. One junction end disagrees with the germline gene, perhaps due to a read error. The V call is TRBV29-1, the J call TRBJ1-2; 7 bases fit TRBD1. This CDR3 has 12 residues. Germline CDR1 reads SQVTM; CDR2 reads ANQGSEA. Here the CDR3 reads CSGGGQSYGHTF. The CDR3 nucleotides are TGCAGCGGAGGGGGACAGAGCTATGGCCACACCTTC.

This clonotype was detected ten times or more. The chain links TRBV7-8 to TRBJ1-5; weak D call: TRBD1 (6 bases). The CDR3 contains 16 residues. Deletions cut 1 base from V and 4 bases from J, with 14 bases between. Germline values: CDR1 SGHVS, CDR2 FQNEAQ. The CDR3 DNA reads as TGTGCCAGCAGCTTAGTAGGGGGAACAGTGAATCAGCCCCAGCATTTT. It encodes CASSLVGGTVNQPQHF.

A single count supports this clonotype. This chain connects TRBV10-3 to TRBJ2-2; 8 bases agree with TRBD2. The CDR3 runs 17 residues. J gave up 5 bases and V 3 bases, and 11 bases lay outside the gene matches. In germline, CDR1 is ENHRY, CDR2 SYGVKD. The CDR3 loop reads CAISDFGLAGGTGELFF. CDR3 nucleotide sequence: TGTGCCATCAGTGATTTCGGGCTAGCGGGTGGAACCGGGGAGCTGTTTTTT.

This clonotype appeared many times. The CDR3 region has the DNA TGCGCCAGCAGCCAAGATGGGGGTAGCTCCTACAATGAGCAGTTCTTC. Residues: CASSQDGGSSYNEQFF. This chain joins TRBV4-1 and TRBJ2-1, with D possibly being TRBD1 or TRBD2 (5 bases each). Germline loops: CDR1 MGHRA, CDR2 YSYEKL. The V end lost 0 bases, the J end lost 0 bases, and 9 bases lay between the germline ends. This CDR3 comprises 16 residues.

The chain joins TRBV19 to TRBJ2-1; D uncertain. The CDR3 sequence is 13 residues long. Germline V gene sequence: CDR1 LNHDA, CDR2 SQIVND (reference sequence). Trimming shortened V by 5 bases and J by 3 bases, and 8 bases separated the two germline ends. Here the CDR3 reads CASSLFDYNEQFF. The CDR3 DNA is TGTGCCAGTAGTCTCTTTGACTACAATGAGCAGTTCTTC.

V usage is TRBV12-3 or TRBV12-4 and J usage is TRBJ2-1; the D is unclear. The V end was cut by 4 bases, the J end by 5 bases, with 9 bases between. The CDR3 is 13 residues long. The CDR3 region is CASSSSRHNEQFF. CDR3 nucleotide sequence: TGTGCCAGCAGTTCCTCCCGGCACAATGAGCAGTTCTTC.

The chain joins TRBV6-2 or TRBV6-3 to TRBJ1-1, with TRBD1 matching 7 bases. Trimming cost V 6 bases and J 3 bases; bases outside gene matches: 25. This CDR3 is 20 amino acids long. The germline V gene encodes CDR1 MNHEY and CDR2 SVGEGT. CDR3 sequence: CASSRLTAFTGVDTDTEAFF. In DNA form, the CDR3 reads TGTGCCAGCAGCCGACTGACCGCTTTTACAGGGGTTGATACGGACACTGAAGCTTTCTTT.

The gene calls are TRBV2 and TRBJ2-2; either TRBD1 or TRBD2 may fit D (6 bases each). The V end lost 8 bases, the J end lost 5 bases, and 12 bases lay between the germline ends. Germline CDR1 SNHLY, CDR2 FYNNEI. CDR3 length equals 13 residues. As DNA, the CDR3 is TGTGCCAGCCGCCAGGGGAGGACCGGGGAGCTGTTTTTT. It specifies CASRQGRTGELFF.

The rearrangement uses TRBV2 and TRBJ1-2; TRBD1 is a possible D gene (6 bases). V lost 6 bases, J lost 3 bases, and 14 bases lay in between. This CDR3 has 14 amino acids. Germline V lookup: CDR1 SNHLY, CDR2 FYNNEI. CDR3 coding DNA: TGTGCCAGCAGCGGACAGCTCCGTCACTATGGCTACACCTTC. Protein sequence: CASSGQLRHYGYTF.

The rearrangement uses TRBV18 and TRBJ1-5; D may be TRBD1 (5 bases). CDR3 size: 16 residues. Trimming stripped 0 bases from V and 3 bases from J, with 12 bases between. Germline V lookup: CDR1 KGHSH, CDR2 LQKENI. The CDR3 nucleotides read TGTGCCAGCTCACCACCGGGGCCAGCCTCCAATCAGCCCCAGCATTTT. Its translation is CASSPPGPASNQPQHF.

A few counts support this clonotype. The rearrangement links TRBV18 to TRBJ2-1; D is possibly TRBD2 (7 bases). V was shortened by 2 bases and J by 7 bases, with 12 bases between the two germline ends. The CDR3 totals 14 residues. Germline V lookup: CDR1 KGHSH, CDR2 LQKENI. The CDR3 nucleotides are TGTGCCAGCTCACCAGGGGAGGGGGATAATGAGCAGTTCTTC. It translates to CASSPGEGDNEQFF.

This clonotype appeared a few times. In nucleotides, the CDR3 is TGTGCCAGCAGTGAATTGGTAGGCGGCTACACCTTC. The encoded protein is CASSELVGGYTF. The chain recombines TRBV25-1 with TRBJ1-2; unclear D gene. Germline V gives CDR1 MGHDK, CDR2 SYGVNS. Between the trimmed V and J ends, which lost 1 base and 8 bases, there was a span of 8 bases. The CDR3 is 12 residues long.

This clonotype was observed at least ten times. CDR3 bases: TGTGCCAGCAGCTATGAGAACACTGAAGCTTTCTTT. This sequence encodes CASSYENTEAFF. The chain joins TRBV7-9 to TRBJ1-1; D is undetermined. Per germline, CDR1 SEHNR and CDR2 FQNEAQ (reference sequence). The CDR3 contains 12 residues. V shed 4 bases and J shed 1 base, with 4 bases lying between them.

In its sample, this clonotype was seen a few times. The chain is built from TRBV20-1 and TRBJ2-6, with D possibly being TRBD2 (7 bases). Germline V lookup: CDR1 DFQATT, CDR2 SNEGSKA (reference sequence). The CDR3 is 14 residues long. Trimming took 6 bases from V and 1 from J, leaving 10 bases between them. CDR3 sequence reads: CSARGGSGANVLTF. CDR3 sequence (DNA): TGCAGTGCAAGGGGGGGTTCTGGGGCCAACGTCCTGACTTTC.

This clonotype came up a few times. CDR3 region: CASSRGGGSNQPQHF. The CDR3 coding sequence is TGTGCCAGCAGCCGCGGGGGGGGTAGCAATCAGCCCCAGCATTTT. The chain uses TRBV6-1 and TRBJ1-5; D is perhaps TRBD1 (5 bases). Trimming took 6 bases from V and 0 from J, leaving 12 bases between them. Germline CDR1 is MNHNS and CDR2 is SASEGT. The CDR3 sequence is 15 residues long.